Described below is a single T cell receptor beta chain sequence and its context. The record originates from a study of blood T cell repertoires in COVID-19. About the research overall: The United States, Italy and Spain were the sources of the acute and convalescent COVID-19 samples. From T cells, B-cell-depleted T cells, or PBMCs came the material, which was cDNA or gDNA.

CDR1 and CDR2 (germline): SGHAT, FQNNGV. The CDR3 contains 18 residues. V lost 4 bases to trimming and J lost 0 bases; unmatched junction nucleotides: 6. Authors' processing steps: Cell counts per sample came from amplifying reference gene primers. Only in-frame clones appear in the TCRdb table, and some are missing; sequencing was by immunoSEQ multiplex PCR. The V and J calls and clone size were taken over from that table, and D and trimming were inferred from the DNA. Of fewer than 350,000 clones detected, approximately 85% appear once; the ten largest clones hold roughly 9%. V gene TRBV11-2 combines with J gene TRBJ2-4; TRBD2 matches 13 bases. The source of this sequence is a man younger than 30 with active or convalescent COVID-19. Sequenced input: peripheral blood. CDR3 region: CASSWTSGGRLAKNIQYF. The CDR3 nucleotides read TGTGCCAGCAGCTGGACTAGCGGGGGAAGATTAGCCAAAAACATTCAGTACTTC. The variable domain in full, with the rest retrieved from reference TRBV11-2 and TRBJ2-4, is EAGVAQSPRYKIIEKRQSVAFWCNPISGHATLYWYQQILGQGPKLLIQFQNNGVVDDSQLPKDRFSAERLKGVDSTLKIQPAKLEDSAVYLCASSWTSGGRLAKNIQYFGAGTRLSVL.